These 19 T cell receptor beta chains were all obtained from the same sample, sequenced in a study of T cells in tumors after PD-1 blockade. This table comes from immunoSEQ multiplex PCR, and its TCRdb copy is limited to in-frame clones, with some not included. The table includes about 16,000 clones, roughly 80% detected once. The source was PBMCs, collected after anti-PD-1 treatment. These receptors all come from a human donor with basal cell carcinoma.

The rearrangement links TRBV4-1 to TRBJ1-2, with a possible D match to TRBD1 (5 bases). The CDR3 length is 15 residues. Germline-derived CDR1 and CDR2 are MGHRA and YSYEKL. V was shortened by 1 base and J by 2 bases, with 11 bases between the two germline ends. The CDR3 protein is CASSQAGGSNYGYTF. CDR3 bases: TGCGCCAGCAGCCAAGCCGGGGGGTCCAACTATGGCTACACCTTC.

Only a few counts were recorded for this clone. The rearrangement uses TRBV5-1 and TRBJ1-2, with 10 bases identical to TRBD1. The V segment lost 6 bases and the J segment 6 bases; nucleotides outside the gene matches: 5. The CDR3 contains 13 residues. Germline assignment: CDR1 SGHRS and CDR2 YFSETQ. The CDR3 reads CASKDGQGDGYTF. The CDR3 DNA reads TGCGCCAGCAAGGACGGACAGGGGGATGGCTACACCTTC.

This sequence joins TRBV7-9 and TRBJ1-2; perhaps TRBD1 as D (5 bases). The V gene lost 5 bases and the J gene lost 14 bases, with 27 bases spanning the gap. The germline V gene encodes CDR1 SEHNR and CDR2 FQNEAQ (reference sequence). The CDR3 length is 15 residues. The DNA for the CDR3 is TGTGCCAGCAGCCTACCAAAGTGGGGGGGGTTCACTCCTACCTTC. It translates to CASSLPKWGGFTPTF. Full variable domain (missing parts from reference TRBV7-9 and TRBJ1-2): DTGVSQNPRHKITKRGQNVTFRCDPISEHNRLYWYRQTLGQGPEFLTYFQNEAQLEKSRLLSDRFSAERPKGSFSTLEIQRTEQGDSAMYLCASSLPKWGGFTPTFGSGTRLTVV.

The CDR3 region has the DNA TGTGCCAGCAGGGGGGTTAGCTCCTACAATGAGCAGTTCTTC. It specifies CASRGVSSYNEQFF. The chain has TRBV2 and TRBJ2-1; possibly TRBD1 or TRBD2 for D (5 bases each). The CDR3 contains 14 residues. Trimming removed 6 bases from V and 0 bases from J, with 9 bases in between. The germline V gene has CDR1 SNHLY and CDR2 FYNNEI.

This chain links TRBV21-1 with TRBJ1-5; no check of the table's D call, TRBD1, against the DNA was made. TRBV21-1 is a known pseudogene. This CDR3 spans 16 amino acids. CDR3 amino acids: CVLVPGTAYSNQPQHF. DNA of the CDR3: TGTGTCTTAGTCCCCGGTACAGCATATAGCAATCAGCCCCAGCATTTT.

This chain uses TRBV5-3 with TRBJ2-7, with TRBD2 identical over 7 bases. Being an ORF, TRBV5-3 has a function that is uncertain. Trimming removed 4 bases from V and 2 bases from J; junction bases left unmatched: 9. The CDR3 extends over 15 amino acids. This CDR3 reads CARSQLARLPYEQYF. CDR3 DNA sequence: TGTGCCAGAAGCCAACTAGCGAGACTGCCCTACGAGCAGTACTTC.

Here the CDR3 DNA reads TGTGCCAGCAGCATAACTAGCGGGGCCAACACAGATACGCAGTATTTT. Protein: CASSITSGANTDTQYF. The chain combines TRBV5-4 with TRBJ2-3; TRBD2 aligns across 10 bases. This CDR3 comprises 16 residues. Trimming cost V 4 bases and J 2 bases; bases outside gene matches: 7. Germline CDR1 and CDR2: SGHNT and YYREEE (reference sequence).

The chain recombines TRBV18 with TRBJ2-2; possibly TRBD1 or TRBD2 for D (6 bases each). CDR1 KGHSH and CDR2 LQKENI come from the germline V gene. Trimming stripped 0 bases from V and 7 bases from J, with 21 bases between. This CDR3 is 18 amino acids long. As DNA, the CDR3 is TGTGCCAGCTCACCACCCCGGGGCGTCGGGGGCGCCTTCGGGGAGCTGTTTTTT. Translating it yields CASSPPRGVGGAFGELFF.

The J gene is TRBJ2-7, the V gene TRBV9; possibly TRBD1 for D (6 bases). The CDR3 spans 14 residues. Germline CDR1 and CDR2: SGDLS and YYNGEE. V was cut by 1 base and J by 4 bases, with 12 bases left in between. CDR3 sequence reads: CASSVSGGRYEQYF. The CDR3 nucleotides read TGTGCCAGCAGCGTATCTGGGGGCCGGTACGAGCAGTACTTC. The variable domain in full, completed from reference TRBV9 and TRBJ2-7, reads DSGVTQTPKHLITATGQRVTLRCSPRSGDLSVYWYQQSLDQGLQFLIQYYNGEERAKGNILERFSAQQFPDLHSELNLSSLELGDSALYFCASSVSGGRYEQYFGPGTRLTVT.

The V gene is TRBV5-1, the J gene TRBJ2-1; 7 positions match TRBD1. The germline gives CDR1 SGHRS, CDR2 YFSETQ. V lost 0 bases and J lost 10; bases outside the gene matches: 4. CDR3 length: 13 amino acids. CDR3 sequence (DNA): TGCGCCAGCAGCTTGGGACAGGGATGGGAGCAGTTCTTC. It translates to CASSLGQGWEQFF.

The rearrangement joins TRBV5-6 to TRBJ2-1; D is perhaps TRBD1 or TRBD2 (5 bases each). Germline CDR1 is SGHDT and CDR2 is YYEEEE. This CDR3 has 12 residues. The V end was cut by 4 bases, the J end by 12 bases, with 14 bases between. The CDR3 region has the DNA TGTGCCAGCAGCGGGCCCTGGGGGTGGCAGTTCTTC. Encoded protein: CASSGPWGWQFF.

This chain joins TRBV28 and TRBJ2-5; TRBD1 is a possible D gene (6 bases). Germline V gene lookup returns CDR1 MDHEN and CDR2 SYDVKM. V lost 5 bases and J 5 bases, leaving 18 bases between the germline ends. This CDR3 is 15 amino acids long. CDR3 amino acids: CASSIAGMGAETQYF. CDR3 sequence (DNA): TGTGCCAGCAGTATCGCCGGGATGGGGGCGGAGACCCAGTACTTC.

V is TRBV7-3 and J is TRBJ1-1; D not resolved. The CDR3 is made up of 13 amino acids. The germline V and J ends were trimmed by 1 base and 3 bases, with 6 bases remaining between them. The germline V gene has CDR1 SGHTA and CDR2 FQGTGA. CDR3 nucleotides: TGTGCCAGCAGCTTAATGAGTCACACTGAAGCTTTCTTT. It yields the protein CASSLMSHTEAFF.

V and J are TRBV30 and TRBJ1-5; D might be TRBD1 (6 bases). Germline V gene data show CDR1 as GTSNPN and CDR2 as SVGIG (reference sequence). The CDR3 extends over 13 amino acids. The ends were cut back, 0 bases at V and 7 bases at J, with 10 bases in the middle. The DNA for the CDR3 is TGTGCCTGGAGTGTACAGGGTCTGCAGCCCCAGCATTTT. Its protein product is CAWSVQGLQPQHF.

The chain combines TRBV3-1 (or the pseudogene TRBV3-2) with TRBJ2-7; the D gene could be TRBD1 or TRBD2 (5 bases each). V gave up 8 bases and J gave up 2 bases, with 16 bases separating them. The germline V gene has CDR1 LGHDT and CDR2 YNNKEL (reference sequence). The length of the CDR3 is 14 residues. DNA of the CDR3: TGTGCCAGCGGTTGGGACGGACCAACCTACGAGCAGTACTTC. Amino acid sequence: CASGWDGPTYEQYF.

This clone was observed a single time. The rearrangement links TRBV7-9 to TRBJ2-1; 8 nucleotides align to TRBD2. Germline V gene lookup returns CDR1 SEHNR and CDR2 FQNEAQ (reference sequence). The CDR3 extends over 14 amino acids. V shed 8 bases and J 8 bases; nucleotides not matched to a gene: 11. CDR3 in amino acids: CASRAGGLGDEQFF. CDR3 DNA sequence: TGTGCCAGCCGGGCGGGAGGACTCGGTGATGAGCAGTTCTTC.

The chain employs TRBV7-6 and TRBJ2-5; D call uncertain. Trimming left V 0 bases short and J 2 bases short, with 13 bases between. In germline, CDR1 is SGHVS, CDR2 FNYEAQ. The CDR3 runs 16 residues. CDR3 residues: CASSLAVGWGQETQYF. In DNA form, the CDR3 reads TGTGCCAGCAGCTTAGCGGTGGGCTGGGGACAAGAGACCCAGTACTTC.

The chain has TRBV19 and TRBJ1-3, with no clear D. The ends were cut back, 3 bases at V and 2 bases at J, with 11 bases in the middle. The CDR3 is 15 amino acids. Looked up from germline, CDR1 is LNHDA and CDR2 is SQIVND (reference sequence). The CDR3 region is CASSISRNTGNTIYF. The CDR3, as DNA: TGTGCCAGTAGTATTAGTCGGAACACTGGAAACACCATATATTTT.

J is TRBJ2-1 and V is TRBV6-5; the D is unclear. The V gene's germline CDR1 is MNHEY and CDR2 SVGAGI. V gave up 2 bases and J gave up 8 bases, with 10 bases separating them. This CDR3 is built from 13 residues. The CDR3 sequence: CASSYTIVDEQFF. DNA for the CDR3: TGTGCCAGCAGTTACACAATAGTCGATGAGCAGTTCTTC.